This TCR beta chain was captured by sequencing in a study of blood T cell repertoires in COVID-19 (dated by TCRdb to about 2020). Concerning the study at large: Collaborator samples came from the United States, Italy and Spain and covered acute and convalescent phases of COVID-19. The prospective study material was composed of cDNA or gDNA derived from T cells, B-cell-depleted T cells, or PBMCs. Deeply sampled blood TCRbeta repertoires from subjects exposed to, actively infected with, or recovered from COVID-19 were included in the dataset. The repertoires were released in a freely available public database intended as a resource for research on the immune response to SARS-CoV-2. The samples were drawn from the first 160 participants of the ongoing ImmuneRACE study and from some 1,300 subjects provided by 6 global collaborators. The sample metadata nearly always contained a de-identified subject ID, COVID-19 status, age in years and sex. Where HLA class I and class II types were available, the types were taken from metadata supplied by the sample provider, not from assay-based typing. Results and caveats for the whole study, not just this receptor: The amount of clinical and demographic metadata varied by source and participant and was provided uncurated.

Whole blood was collected in K2EDTA tubes by collaborating institutions according to the institutions' own protocols. For TCRbeta analysis, collaborators shipped samples in one of three forms: frozen whole blood, isolated PBMCs, or DNA extracted from either of those sample types. TCRbeta CDR3 regions were amplified from genomic DNA by means of the immunoSEQ Assay, a bias-controlled multiplex PCR. The study's processing was this. Within the assay, amplification of reference gene primers was used to estimate how many nucleated cells each sample contained. Sequence reads were collapsed and filtered to measure the absolute abundance of every unique TCRbeta CDR3 rearrangement. Productive Simpson clonality was computed per sample as the square root of Simpson's diversity index over productive rearrangements. What TCRdb holds here is the immuneACCESS table cut down to in-frame rearrangements. Part of the clones is not present; checked against another copy, under half of the missing clones reflect an unresolved V gene, and the others are unexplained. Clone size and V and J calls were adopted from that table, with D and trimming inferred from the DNA. In this sample the table shows about 130,000 clones, roughly 83% of which occur a single time. 3% to 3.5% of the sample goes to the ten largest clones.

This clone was counted only a few times. Its antigen target is currently unknown. There are no base qualities to consult, and no much larger clone falls within one base. Trimming costs V 3 bases and J 8 bases, and their ends lie 8 bases apart. There are 12 amino acids in the CDR3, from cysteine to phenylalanine inclusive. Only the CDR3 DNA stays, 36 bases, in frame from base 1. Sequences SGHDT (CDR1) and YYEEEE (CDR2) are obtained from the germline V gene. This sequence uses TRBV5-6 and TRBJ1-4, and TRBD1 may be the D gene, going by 5 matching bases. The sequenced sample was peripheral blood. The TCR sequence derives from a woman of 80 years or more with acute or convalescent COVID-19. The CDR3 protein sequence reads: CASSWGKEKLFF. The DNA sequence reads TGTGCCAGCAGCTGGGGCAAGGAAAAACTGTTTTTT.